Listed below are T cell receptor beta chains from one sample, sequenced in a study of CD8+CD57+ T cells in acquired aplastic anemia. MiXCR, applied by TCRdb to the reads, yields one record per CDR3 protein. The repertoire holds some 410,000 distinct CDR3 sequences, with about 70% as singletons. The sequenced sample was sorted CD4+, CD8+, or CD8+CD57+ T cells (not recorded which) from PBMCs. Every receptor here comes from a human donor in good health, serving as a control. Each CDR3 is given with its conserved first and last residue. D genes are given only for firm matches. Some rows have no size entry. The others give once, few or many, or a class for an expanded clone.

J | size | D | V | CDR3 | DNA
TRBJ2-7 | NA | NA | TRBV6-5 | CASSYSSPGLLSSYEQHF | TGTGCCAGCAGTTACTCCTCCCCTGGACTCTTAAGCTCCTACGAGCAGCACTTC
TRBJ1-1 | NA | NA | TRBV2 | CASTLRRMNTEAFF | TGTGCCAGCACCTTACGCCGGATGAACACTGAAGCTTTCTTT
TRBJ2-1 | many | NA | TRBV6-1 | CASSEAWGEQFF | TGTGCCAGCAGTGAAGCCTGGGGTGAGCAGTTCTTC
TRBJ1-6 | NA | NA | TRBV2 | CASSRQGGITGELFFYF | TGTGCCAGCAGCCGGCAGGGTGGTATCACCGGGGAGCTGTTTTTTTACTTT
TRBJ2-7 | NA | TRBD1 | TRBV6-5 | CATITGDRGRFYEQYF | TGTGCCACCATAACCGGGGACAGGGGCAGGTTCTACGAGCAGTACTTC
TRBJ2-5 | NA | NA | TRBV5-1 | CASSLKQGPETQYF | TGCGCCAGCAGCTTGAAGCAGGGACCAGAGACCCAGTACTTC
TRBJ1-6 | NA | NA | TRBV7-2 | CASSFGRADGYTFHF | TGTGCCAGCAGCTTCGGCAGGGCAGATGGCTACACCTTCCACTTT
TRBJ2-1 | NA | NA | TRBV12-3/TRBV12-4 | CASSLSGTGGADTQFF | TGTGCCAGCAGCTTATCGGGTACAGGTGGGGCAGATACGCAGTTCTTC
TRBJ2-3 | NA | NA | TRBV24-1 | CATSVGGTDTQYF | TGTGCCACCAGTGTAGGGGGAACAGATACGCAGTATTTT
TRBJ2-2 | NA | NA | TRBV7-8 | CASSFGQGLGALFF | TGTGCCAGCAGCTTTGGGCAGGGATTAGGGGCGCTGTTCTTT
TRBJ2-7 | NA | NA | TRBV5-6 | CASSSRGRGHEQYF | TGTGCCAGCAGCTCCCGGGGACGGGGCCACGAGCAGTACTTC